This TCR beta chain was sequenced in a study of OX40 agonist ivuxolimab in advanced cancers. With respect to the entire study: Ivuxolimab, which targeted the costimulatory receptor OX40 (CD134), was an agonistic, fully human IgG2 monoclonal antibody. Prior anti-PD-1, anti-PD-L1 or anti-CTLA-4 therapy was permitted, and checkpoint inhibitors had been received by approximately 39% of dose-escalation patients. Among the roughly 52 dose-escalation patients, about 19 had hepatocellular carcinoma, 15 or so melanoma, 9 renal cell carcinoma and 9 head and neck cancer. A male proportion of around 83% and a mean age of approximately 60 years, ranging from roughly 23 to 85, were recorded for the dose-escalation cohort. Partial responses occurred in three dose-escalation patients: two with cutaneous melanoma and one with hepatocellular carcinoma. The paper reports the monotherapy dose-escalation portion (N of about 50 patients) of the phase I ivuxolimab trial. The point of sequencing TCRbeta in the periphery was to test whether ivuxolimab changed TCR sequence diversity and drove clonal T-cell expansion. Intravenous ivuxolimab was administered to patients every 2 weeks at six dose levels: 0.01, 0.1, 0.3, 1.5, 3 and 10 mg/kg.

Patients with autoimmune disease history or receiving systemic immunosuppression were excluded from the trial. In every dose cohort, peripheral blood was drawn for TCR sequencing at baseline, cycle 4 day 1, and cycle 7 day 1. The samples were taken from a phase I, first-in-human, multicenter, open-label dose-escalation trial of ivuxolimab. Adults with locally advanced or metastatic melanoma, renal cell, hepatocellular, or head and neck squamous cell carcinoma were enrolled in the trial. CD4+ and CD8+ T cells were sorted separately from peripheral blood before TCR sequencing. To sequence the TCRbeta CDR3 region, genomic DNA was isolated from the sorted cells. The immunoSEQ Assay was used to sequence the TCRbeta CDR3 regions. Entries here come from immuneACCESS through TCRdb and include only in-frame sequences with V and J called. Some clones fail to appear in such tables; in the studies checked, an unresolved V gene covers under half of the shortfall, and the cause of the remainder is unknown. The sample has 50,000 to 60,000 clones on record, approximately 91% of them singletons. The ten largest clonotypes hold more than 13% of the sample.

The CDR3, cysteine through phenylalanine, is 15 amino acids long. The only DNA kept is the CDR3, 45 bases in frame from the first base. V drops 1 base and J drops 6 bases, leaving 16 bases in between. The germline V gene encodes CDR1 SGHNT and CDR2 YYREEE (reference sequence). Study-wide findings and limitations: Antigen specificity was not determined for the clonally expanded peripheral T cells. At doses of 0.1 to 3.0 mg/kg, clonal expansion of both CD4+ and CD8+ blood T cells was observed from baseline to week 6. After ivuxolimab, more expanded clones were found on average in CD8+ T cells than in CD4+ T cells. Low levels of normalized T-cell clonal expansion were also seen in some patients who did not respond. Partial responders in the 0.1-3.0 mg/kg groups had among the lowest normalized peripheral clonal expansion, especially among CD8+ T cells.

Note on this clone: Which antigen it targets is not known. Qualities for individual bases were not recorded, and no much larger clone is one base off.

The TCR originated in an adult with an advanced solid tumor such as melanoma, head and neck, liver or kidney cancer. The chain was built from TRBV5-4 and TRBJ1-2, with the D gene not confidently named. Sequencing was performed on CD4+ or CD8+ T cells sorted from blood, taken in a trial of the OX40 agonist ivuxolimab. The CDR3 region: CASSLKQPGRDGYTF. The DNA sequence is TGTGCCAGCAGCTTGAAACAGCCCGGGAGAGATGGCTACACCTTC.